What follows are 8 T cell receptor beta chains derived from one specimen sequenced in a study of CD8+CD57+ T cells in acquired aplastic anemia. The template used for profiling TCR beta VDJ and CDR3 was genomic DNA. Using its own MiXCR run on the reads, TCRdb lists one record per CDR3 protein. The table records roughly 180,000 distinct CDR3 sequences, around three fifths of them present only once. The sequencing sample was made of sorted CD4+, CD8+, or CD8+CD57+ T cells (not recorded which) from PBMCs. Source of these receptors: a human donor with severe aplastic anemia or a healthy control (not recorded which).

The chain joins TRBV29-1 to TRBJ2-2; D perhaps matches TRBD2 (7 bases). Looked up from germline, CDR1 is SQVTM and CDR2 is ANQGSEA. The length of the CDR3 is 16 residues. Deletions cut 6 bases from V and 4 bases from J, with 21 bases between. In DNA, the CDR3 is TGCAGCGTAGGAGGGGGGGGAAACCACCTCACCGGGGAGCTGTTTTTT. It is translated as CSVGGGGNHLTGELFF.

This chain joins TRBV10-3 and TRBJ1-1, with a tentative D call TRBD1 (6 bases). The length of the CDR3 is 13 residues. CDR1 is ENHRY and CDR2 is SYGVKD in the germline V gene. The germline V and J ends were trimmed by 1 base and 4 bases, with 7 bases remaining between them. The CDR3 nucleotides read TGTGCCATCAGTGAGTTACAGGGCACTGAAGCTTTCTTT. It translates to CAISELQGTEAFF.

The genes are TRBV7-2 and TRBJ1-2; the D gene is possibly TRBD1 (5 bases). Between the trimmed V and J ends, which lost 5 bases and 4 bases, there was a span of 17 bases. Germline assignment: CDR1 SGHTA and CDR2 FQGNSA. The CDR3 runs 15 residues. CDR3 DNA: TGTGCCAGCAGCACAGCACAGTTTAGGGGCTATGGCTACACCTTC. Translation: CASSTAQFRGYGYTF.

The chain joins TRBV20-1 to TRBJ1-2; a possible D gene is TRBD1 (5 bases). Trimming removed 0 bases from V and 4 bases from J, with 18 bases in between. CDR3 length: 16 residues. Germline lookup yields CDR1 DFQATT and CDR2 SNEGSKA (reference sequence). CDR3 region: CSARDWGDTGGYGYTF. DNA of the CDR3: TGCAGTGCTAGAGATTGGGGTGACACCGGGGGCTATGGCTACACCTTC.

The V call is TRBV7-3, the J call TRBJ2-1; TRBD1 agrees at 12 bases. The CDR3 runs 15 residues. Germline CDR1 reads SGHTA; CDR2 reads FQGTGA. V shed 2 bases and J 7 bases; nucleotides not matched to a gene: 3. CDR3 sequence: CASSLSGQGANEQFF. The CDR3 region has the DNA TGTGCCAGCAGCTTATCGGGACAGGGGGCTAATGAGCAGTTCTTC.

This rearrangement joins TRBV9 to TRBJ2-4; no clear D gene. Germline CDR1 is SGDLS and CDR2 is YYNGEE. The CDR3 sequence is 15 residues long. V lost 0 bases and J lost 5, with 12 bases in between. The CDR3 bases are TGTGCCAGCAGCGTAGTTGGAAACAGAGAAAACATTCAGTACTTC. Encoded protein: CASSVVGNRENIQYF.

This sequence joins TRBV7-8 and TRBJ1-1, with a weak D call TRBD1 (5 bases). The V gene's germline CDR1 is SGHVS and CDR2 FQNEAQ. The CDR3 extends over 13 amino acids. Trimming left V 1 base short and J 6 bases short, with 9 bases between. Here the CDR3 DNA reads TGTGCCAGCAGCTTAGGCCACAGGTCTGAAGCTTTCTTT. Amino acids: CASSLGHRSEAFF.

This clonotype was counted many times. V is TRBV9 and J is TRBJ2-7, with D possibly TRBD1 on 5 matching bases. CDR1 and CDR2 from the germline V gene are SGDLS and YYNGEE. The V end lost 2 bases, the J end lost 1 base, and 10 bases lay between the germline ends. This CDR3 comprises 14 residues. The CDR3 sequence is CASSVGHDSYEQYF. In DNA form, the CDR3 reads TGTGCCAGCAGCGTTGGACATGATTCCTACGAGCAGTACTTC.